These 14 T cell receptor beta chains originate from one sample sequenced in a study of OX40 agonist ivuxolimab in advanced cancers. Assay used: immunoSEQ multiplex PCR; TCRdb lists only in-frame clones, some missing. This sample has about 86,000 clones; 75% to 90% occur once, and the top ten carry roughly 0.19%. This material consisted of CD4+ or CD8+ T cells sorted from blood, taken in a trial of the OX40 agonist ivuxolimab. These receptors all come from an adult with an advanced solid tumor such as melanoma, head and neck, liver or kidney cancer.

The chain has TRBV30 and TRBJ1-2; possibly TRBD1 for D (6 bases). V dropped 5 bases and J dropped 4 bases, with 17 bases sitting between them. Germline CDR1 and CDR2: GTSNPN and SVGIG (reference sequence). The CDR3 covers 14 residues. The CDR3 region is CAWDPGRGVYGYTF. The CDR3 DNA reads as TGTGCCTGGGATCCCGGCAGGGGCGTCTATGGCTACACCTTC. The complete variable domain, with remaining parts taken from reference TRBV30 and TRBJ1-2, reads SQTIHQWPATLVQPVGSPLSLECTVEGTSNPNLYWYRQAAGRGLQLLFYSVGIGQISSEVPQNLSASRPQDRQFILSSKKLLLSDSGFYLCAWDPGRGVYGYTFGSGTRLTVV.

This chain connects TRBV28 to TRBJ1-2; weak D call: TRBD1 (5 bases). The CDR3 is made up of 16 amino acids. V lost 5 bases and J 4 bases, leaving 20 bases between the germline ends. CDR1 is MDHEN, CDR2 SYDVKM, per germline. The CDR3 bases are TGTGCCAGCAGTACCTCTTTCGGGGCAGCAAGCTATGGCTACACCTTC. Translated: CASSTSFGAASYGYTF.

The J gene is TRBJ1-5, the V gene TRBV5-1; D possibly corresponds to TRBD1 (5 bases). V was shortened by 1 base and J by 5 bases, with 13 bases between the two germline ends. The germline V gene has CDR1 SGHRS and CDR2 YFSETQ. This CDR3 contains 15 residues. This CDR3 reads CASSLLRSGDQPQHF. The CDR3 nucleotides read TGCGCCAGCAGCTTGCTTCGTTCGGGGGATCAGCCCCAGCATTTT.

The chain links TRBV6-5 to TRBJ2-1; D unclear. Trimming stripped 7 bases from V and 1 base from J, with 5 bases between. This CDR3 is 12 amino acids long. Germline V gives CDR1 MNHEY, CDR2 SVGAGI. CDR3 DNA sequence: TGTGCCAGCAAGGGTTCCTACAATGAGCAGTTCTTC. The encoded protein is CASKGSYNEQFF.

This clone appeared once. The rearrangement joins TRBV27 to TRBJ1-2; D is unclear. Germline V CDR1 and CDR2: MNHEY, SMNVEV (reference sequence). This CDR3 region has 12 residues. V dropped 1 base and J dropped 6 bases, with 6 bases sitting between them. CDR3 amino acids: CASSLFGDGYTF. In DNA, the CDR3 is TGTGCCAGCAGTTTATTTGGAGATGGCTACACCTTC.

This chain joins TRBV11-2 and TRBJ2-5; D is uncertain. Between the trimmed V and J ends, which lost 5 bases and 4 bases, there was a span of 8 bases. The CDR3 covers 12 residues. Germline-derived CDR1 and CDR2 are SGHAT and FQNNGV. CDR3 sequence (DNA): TGTGCCAGCAGCCCACAGACAGAGACCCAGTACTTC. Translation gives CASSPQTETQYF.

The chain couples TRBV7-9 to TRBJ1-3; no definite D call. This CDR3 comprises 14 residues. Germline V gene lookup returns CDR1 SEHNR and CDR2 FQNEAQ (reference sequence). V lost 1 base to trimming and J lost 0 bases, with 4 bases between them. CDR3 region: CASSLGFSGNTIYF. The CDR3 nucleotides read TGTGCCAGCAGCTTAGGCTTCTCTGGAAACACCATATATTTT.

This chain uses TRBV29-1 with TRBJ2-2, with D possibly matching TRBD2 (6 bases). Trimming removed 3 bases at V and 5 bases at J, with 13 bases between. Germline loops: CDR1 SQVTM, CDR2 ANQGSEA. The CDR3 contains 14 residues. The CDR3 nucleotides are TGCAGCGTTGAGGGGCGGGGAAATACCGGGGAGCTGTTTTTT. This encodes CSVEGRGNTGELFF.

The chain couples TRBV23-1 to TRBJ1-1; D not resolved. TRBV23-1 qualifies as an ORF whose function is uncertain. CDR3 length equals 16 residues. V lost 2 bases and J lost 4, with 17 bases in between. The CDR3 protein is CASSQILGKNFTEAFF. CDR3 coding DNA: TGCGCCAGCAGTCAAATACTAGGAAAGAATTTCACTGAAGCTTTCTTT.

This sequence joins TRBV10-2 and TRBJ1-1, with TRBD1 matching over 8 bases. V lost 6 bases and J lost 4; bases outside the gene matches: 7. Germline-derived CDR1 and CDR2 are WSHSY and SAAADI. The CDR3 length is 14 residues. CDR3 nucleotide sequence: TGCGCCAGCAGGGACAGGGCGGGCGGCACTGAAGCTTTCTTT. Protein product: CASRDRAGGTEAFF.

This rearrangement joins TRBV11-2 to TRBJ2-4; D possibly corresponds to TRBD1 (6 bases). V gave up 0 bases and J gave up 8 bases, with 11 bases separating them. From germline, CDR1 is SGHAT and CDR2 FQNNGV. The CDR3 sequence is 14 residues long. The CDR3 DNA follows: TGTGCCAGCAGCTTAGAAGGGGGTAGAGACATTCAGTACTTC. It is translated as CASSLEGGRDIQYF.

This chain connects TRBV5-6 to TRBJ2-5, with 8 bases identical to TRBD2. The V gene's germline CDR1 is SGHDT and CDR2 YYEEEE. There are 16 residues in the CDR3. The junction had 8 bases not matched to a gene; V was cut back by 4 bases and J by 0 bases. CDR3 residues: CASSPRGGQHQETQYF. In DNA, the CDR3 is TGTGCCAGCAGCCCCCGGGGGGGCCAGCACCAAGAGACCCAGTACTTC.

This chain's CDR3 is CASSLVLAANQPQHF. CDR3 coding DNA: TGTGCCAGCAGCTTAGTACTGGCCGCCAATCAGCCCCAGCATTTT. The chain recombines TRBV7-8 with TRBJ1-5; no reliable D call. Trimming stripped 1 base from V and 3 bases from J, with 10 bases between. CDR3 length: 15 amino acids. Germline CDR1 and CDR2: SGHVS and FQNEAQ. Full variable domain (remainder filled in from reference TRBV7-8 and TRBJ1-5): GAGVSQSPRYKVAKRGQDVALRCDPISGHVSLFWYQQALGQGPEFLTYFQNEAQLDKSGLPSDRFFAERPEGSVSTLKIQRTQQEDSAVYLCASSLVLAANQPQHFGDGTRLSIL.

J is TRBJ2-5 and V is TRBV28; D is unresolved. The CDR3 consists of 13 residues. Between the trimmed V and J ends, which lost 3 bases and 6 bases, there was a span of 11 bases. Germline-derived CDR1 and CDR2 are MDHEN and SYDVKM. The CDR3 loop reads CASSFLVGKTQYF. CDR3 in DNA: TGTGCCAGCAGTTTTTTGGTGGGGAAGACCCAGTACTTC.